Following are 15 T cell receptor beta chains from one sample sequenced in a study of CD8 T cells in ankylosing spondylitis. TCRdb fed the 5' RACE reads into MiXCR, producing one record per CDR3 protein. The sample carries about 220,000 distinct CDR3 sequences, about 10% recorded once. The sequenced sample consisted of blood, either unsorted or a sorted T cell fraction (not recorded which). These receptors were obtained from a male donor with ankylosing spondylitis or in good health (not recorded which).

This clonotype turned up a few times. This rearrangement joins TRBV3-1 to TRBJ2-2; D is ambiguous. Per the germline V gene, CDR1 is LGHDT and CDR2 is YNNKEL (reference sequence). Trimming stripped 2 bases from V and 10 bases from J, with 5 bases between. There are 11 residues in the CDR3. The CDR3 region has the DNA TGTGCCAGCAGCCAATTAGCGGAGCTGTTTTTT. Protein product: CASSQLAELFF.

The table lists this clonotype with many counts. The chain links TRBV9 to TRBJ2-7; D possibly uses TRBD1 or TRBD2 (5 bases each). Trimming stripped 0 bases from V and 3 bases from J, with 10 bases between. This CDR3 contains 14 residues. Germline V gene sequence: CDR1 SGDLS, CDR2 YYNGEE. The CDR3 DNA reads as TGTGCCAGCAGCGTAGCATCAGGGAGCTACGAGCAGTACTTC. The encoded protein is CASSVASGSYEQYF.

This clonotype was observed at least ten times. The J gene is TRBJ2-2, the V gene TRBV7-2, with D possibly TRBD1 on 5 matching bases. V lost 5 bases and J 2 bases, leaving 12 bases between the germline ends. CDR3 length: 15 residues. From germline, CDR1 is SGHTA and CDR2 FQGNSA. The CDR3 protein is CASSQGVINTGELFF. In DNA form, the CDR3 reads TGTGCCAGCAGCCAAGGGGTGATCAACACCGGGGAGCTGTTTTTT.

This clonotype was picked up many times. The chain recombines TRBV20-1 with TRBJ2-2; D is perhaps TRBD1 (6 bases). There are 16 residues in the CDR3. Trimming took off 2 bases at V and 0 bases at J, with 13 bases between the two ends. Germline loops: CDR1 DFQATT, CDR2 SNEGSKA (reference sequence). The CDR3 DNA is TGCAGTGCTAGACACCCACAGGGCTCGAACACCGGGGAGCTGTTTTTT. The encoded protein is CSARHPQGSNTGELFF.

The J gene is TRBJ1-1, the V gene TRBV12-3 or TRBV12-4, with TRBD1 as a possible D gene (5 bases). This CDR3 spans 14 amino acids. V dropped 1 base and J dropped 6 bases, with 12 bases sitting between them. The CDR3 spells CASSLGGGASEAFF. The CDR3 bases are TGTGCCAGCAGTTTAGGGGGGGGAGCGTCTGAAGCTTTCTTT.

This clonotype was observed many times. J is TRBJ2-6 and V is TRBV28; D is undetermined. This CDR3 has 11 amino acids. Germline V gives CDR1 MDHEN, CDR2 SYDVKM. V shed 5 bases and J shed 10 bases, with 6 bases lying between them. CDR3 protein: CASSARNVLTF. The CDR3 nucleotides are TGTGCCAGCAGTGCCAGAAACGTCCTGACTTTC.

This clonotype occurred many times. V gene TRBV29-1 combines with J gene TRBJ1-1; maybe TRBD1 (6 bases). This CDR3 is built from 14 residues. Germline V lookup: CDR1 SQVTM, CDR2 ANQGSEA. V was clipped by 2 bases and J by 5 bases, with 15 bases between them. The CDR3 sequence is CSVEYRTAGTEAFF. CDR3 nucleotide sequence: TGCAGCGTTGAATACCGGACAGCGGGGACTGAAGCTTTCTTT.

The sample holds many counts of this clonotype. V gene TRBV7-6 combines with J gene TRBJ2-5; 7 bases map to TRBD1. Germline trimming cut 5 bases from V and 1 base from J; bases unmatched to any gene: 7. The CDR3 length is 15 residues. Germline lookup yields CDR1 SGHVS and CDR2 FNYEAQ. The DNA of the CDR3 is TGTGCCAGCAGCCCATTAAGGGACAGCCAAGAGACCCAGTACTTC. As protein: CASSPLRDSQETQYF.

This clonotype was observed many times. The rearrangement links TRBV7-8 to TRBJ2-1; D perhaps matches TRBD2 (5 bases). Trimming left V 5 bases short and J 2 bases short, with 13 bases between. Germline V lookup: CDR1 SGHVS, CDR2 FQNEAQ. The CDR3 length is 15 residues. In DNA, the CDR3 is TGTGCCAGCAGCAAGGACTCCGGGACCTACAATGAGCAGTTCTTC. Protein: CASSKDSGTYNEQFF.

This clonotype was seen at least ten times. The chain recombines TRBV5-1 with TRBJ2-2; D tentatively reads TRBD1 or TRBD2 (5 bases each). V shed 3 bases and J shed 6 bases, with 12 bases lying between them. The CDR3 has 14 residues. Germline V gene lookup returns CDR1 SGHRS and CDR2 YFSETQ. The CDR3 reads CASSWDRGAGELFF. CDR3 nucleotide sequence: TGCGCCAGCAGCTGGGACCGAGGGGCCGGGGAGCTGTTTTTT.

This clonotype was seen many times. The V call is TRBV6-2 or TRBV6-3, the J call TRBJ2-5; no clear D. This CDR3 has 12 amino acids. Germline assignment: CDR1 MNHEY and CDR2 SVGEGT. V dropped 7 bases and J dropped 3 bases, with 9 bases sitting between them. The CDR3 sequence: CASTDPKETQYF. In DNA, the CDR3 is TGTGCCAGCACGGACCCGAAAGAGACCCAGTACTTC.

Comment on this clonotype: A much more abundant neighbour one base away suggests this may be a read error. J is TRBJ2-2 and V is TRBV20-1; D is perhaps TRBD2 (5 bases). The CDR3 runs 17 residues. Germline-derived CDR1 and CDR2 are DFQATT and SNEGSKA (reference sequence). The CDR3 sequence: CCASDPWRRPDTGELFF. CDR3 nucleotide sequence: TGCTGTGCTAGTGACCCCTGGAGGAGACCCGACACCGGGGAGCTGTTTTTT.

This clonotype occurred a few times. The rearrangement joins TRBV20-1 to TRBJ1-2; 10 nucleotides line up with TRBD1. Germline V gives CDR1 DFQATT, CDR2 SNEGSKA (reference sequence). The CDR3 is made up of 17 amino acids. The V and J ends lost 5 bases and 6 bases, in that order; junction bases with no gene match: 18. This CDR3 reads CSASPTGGTSSIHGYTF. For the CDR3, the DNA is TGCAGTGCTTCCCCGACAGGGGGCACCTCAAGCATCCATGGCTACACCTTC.

This clonotype was counted at least ten times. One junction end disagrees with the germline gene, perhaps due to a read error. The J gene is TRBJ2-1, the V gene TRBV7-7; D might be TRBD2 (6 bases). Germline CDR1 reads SSHAT; CDR2 reads FNYEAQ (reference sequence). This CDR3 contains 13 residues. In nucleotides, the CDR3 is TGTGCTAGCAGCTTAGCGGTGGAAACTGAGCAGTTCTTC. It is translated as CASSLAVETEQFF.

This clonotype appeared many times. The genes are TRBV20-1 and TRBJ2-7, with D perhaps matching TRBD1 (6 bases). The CDR3 spans 12 residues. The ends were cut back, 5 bases at V and 7 bases at J, with 15 bases in the middle. Germline values: CDR1 DFQATT, CDR2 SNEGSKA (reference sequence). The CDR3 nucleotides are TGCAGTGCTCAACTCCACAGGGATGAGCAGTACTTC. It is translated as CSAQLHRDEQYF.